The source of this T cell receptor (beta chain) is a study of blood T cell repertoires in COVID-19. Study details: Sample material is recorded as cDNA or gDNA derived from T cells, B-cell-depleted T cells, or PBMCs.

Seattle patients were enrolled during active infection and followed longitudinally. Germline CDR1 reads MNHEY; CDR2 reads SVGAGI. The CDR3 totals 12 residues. V shed 8 bases and J 5 bases; nucleotides not matched to a gene: 3. Study processing details: Nucleated cell counts were estimated from reference gene primer amplification. Sequenced by immunoSEQ multiplex PCR; TCRdb stores in-frame clones only, minus some. That table furnishes V, J and clone size, whereas the DNA furnished D and trimming. The sample shows 150,000 to 200,000 clones, around four fifths of them seen only once. This chain joins TRBV6-5 and TRBJ2-3; TRBD2 agrees at 8 bases. The sample comprised peripheral blood. The sequence came from a man aged 60 to 69 with COVID-19, enrolled during active disease. The CDR3 is CASGLAGDTQYF. DNA for the CDR3: TGTGCCAGCGGTCTAGCGGGAGATACGCAGTATTTT.